This T cell receptor (beta chain) was recorded in a study of cytomegalovirus exposure and HLA in healthy donors. Study-level points and caveats: Roughly even sequencing depth across donors was the assumption behind the presence/absence analyses.

Between the trimmed V and J ends, which lost 4 bases and 4 bases, there was a span of 8 bases. The CDR3 runs to 11 residues. Germline V gene lookup returns CDR1 SQVTM and CDR2 ANQGSEA. Primers: 60 Vbeta forward and 13 Jbeta reverse. Assay used: immunoSEQ multiplex PCR; TCRdb lists only in-frame clones, some missing. The sample lists under 150,000 clones; 60% to 85% were seen once. A note on this clone: Its target is not known.

V is TRBV29-1 and J is TRBJ2-7; weak D call: TRBD1 (5 bases). The source material was PBMCs. The sequence was collected from a man aged 25 to 45 in good health and CMV-seronegative. The DNA of the CDR3 is TGCAGCGTTGCCCAGGGTTACGAGCAGTACTTC. This translates into CSVAQGYEQYF.